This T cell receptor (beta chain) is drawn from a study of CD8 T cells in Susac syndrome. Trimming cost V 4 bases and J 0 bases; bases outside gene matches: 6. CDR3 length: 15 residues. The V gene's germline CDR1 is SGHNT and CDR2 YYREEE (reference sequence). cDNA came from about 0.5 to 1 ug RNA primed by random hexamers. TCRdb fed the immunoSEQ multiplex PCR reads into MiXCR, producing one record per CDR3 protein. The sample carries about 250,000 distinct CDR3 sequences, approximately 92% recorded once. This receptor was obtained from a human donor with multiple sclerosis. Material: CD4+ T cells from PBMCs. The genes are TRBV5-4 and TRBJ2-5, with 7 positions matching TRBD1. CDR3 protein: CASSLDGQDQETQYF. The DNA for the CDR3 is TGTGCCAGCAGCCTGGATGGACAGGACCAAGAGACCCAGTACTTC. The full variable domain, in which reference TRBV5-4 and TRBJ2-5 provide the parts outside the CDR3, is ETGVTQSPTHLIKTRGQQVTLRCSSQSGHNTVSWYQQALGQGPQFIFQYYREEENGRGNFPPRFSGLQFPNYSSELNVNALELDDSALYLCASSLDGQDQETQYFGPGTRLLVL.